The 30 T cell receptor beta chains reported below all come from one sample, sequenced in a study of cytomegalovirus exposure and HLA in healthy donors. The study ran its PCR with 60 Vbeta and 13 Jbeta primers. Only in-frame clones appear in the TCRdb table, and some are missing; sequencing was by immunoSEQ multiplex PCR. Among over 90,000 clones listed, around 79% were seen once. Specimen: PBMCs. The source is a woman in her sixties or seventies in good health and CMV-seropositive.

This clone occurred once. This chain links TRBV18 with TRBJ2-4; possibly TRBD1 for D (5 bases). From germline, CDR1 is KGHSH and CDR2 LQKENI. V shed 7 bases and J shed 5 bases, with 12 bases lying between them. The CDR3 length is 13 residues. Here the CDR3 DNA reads TGTGCCAGCTGCGCCCAGGGTGAAAACATTCAGTACTTC. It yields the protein CASCAQGENIQYF. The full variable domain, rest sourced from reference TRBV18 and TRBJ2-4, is NAGVMQNPRHLVRRRGQEARLRCSPMKGHSHVYWYRQLPEEGLKFMVYLQKENIIDESGMPKERFSAEFPKEGPSILRIQQVVRGDSAAYFCASCAQGENIQYFGAGTRLSVL.

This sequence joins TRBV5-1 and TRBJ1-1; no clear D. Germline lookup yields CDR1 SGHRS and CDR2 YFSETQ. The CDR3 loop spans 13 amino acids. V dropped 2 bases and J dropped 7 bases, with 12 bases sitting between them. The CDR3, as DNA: TGCGCCAGCAGCTTTCTGGACGGACTTGAAGCTTTCTTT. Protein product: CASSFLDGLEAFF.

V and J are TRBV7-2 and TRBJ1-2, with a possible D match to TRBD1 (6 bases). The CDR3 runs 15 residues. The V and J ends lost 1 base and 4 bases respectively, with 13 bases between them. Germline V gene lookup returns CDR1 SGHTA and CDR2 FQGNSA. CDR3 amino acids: CASSLGGQGSYGYTF. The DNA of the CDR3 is TGTGCCAGCAGCTTAGGCGGCCAGGGGAGCTATGGCTACACCTTC. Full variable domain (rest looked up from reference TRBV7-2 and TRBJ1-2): GAGVSQSPSNKVTEKGKDVELRCDPISGHTALYWYRQSLGQGLEFLIYFQGNSAPDKSGLPSDRFSAERTGGSVSTLTIQRTQQEDSAVYLCASSLGGQGSYGYTFGSGTRLTVV.

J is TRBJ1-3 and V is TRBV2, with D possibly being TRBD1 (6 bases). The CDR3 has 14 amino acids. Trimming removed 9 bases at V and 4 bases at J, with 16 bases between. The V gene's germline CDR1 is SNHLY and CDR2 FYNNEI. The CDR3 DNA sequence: TGTGCCAGTACGAGGGACAATGCCGGAAACACCATATATTTT. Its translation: CASTRDNAGNTIYF.

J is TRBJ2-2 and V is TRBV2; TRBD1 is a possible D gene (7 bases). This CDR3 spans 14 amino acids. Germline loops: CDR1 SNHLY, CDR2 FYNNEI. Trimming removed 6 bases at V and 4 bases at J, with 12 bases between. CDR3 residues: CASSGGGSTGELFF. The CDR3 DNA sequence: TGTGCCAGCAGCGGAGGGGGCAGCACCGGGGAGCTGTTTTTT.

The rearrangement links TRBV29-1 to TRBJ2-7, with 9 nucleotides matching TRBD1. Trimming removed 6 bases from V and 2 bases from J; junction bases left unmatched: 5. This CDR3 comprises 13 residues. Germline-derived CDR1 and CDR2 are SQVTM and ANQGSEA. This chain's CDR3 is CSVGTGTAYEQYF. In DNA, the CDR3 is TGCAGCGTCGGGACAGGGACAGCCTACGAGCAGTACTTC.

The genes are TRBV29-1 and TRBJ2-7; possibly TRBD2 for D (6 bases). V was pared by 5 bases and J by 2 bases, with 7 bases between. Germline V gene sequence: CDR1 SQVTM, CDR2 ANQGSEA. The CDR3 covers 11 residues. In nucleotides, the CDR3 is TGCAGCGTTCGCGGGACCTACGAGCAGTACTTC. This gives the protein CSVRGTYEQYF.

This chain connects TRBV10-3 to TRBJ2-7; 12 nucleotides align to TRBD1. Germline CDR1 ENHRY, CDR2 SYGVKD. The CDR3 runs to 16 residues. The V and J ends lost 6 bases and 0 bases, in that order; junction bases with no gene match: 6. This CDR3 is CAISPGQGAGSYEQYF. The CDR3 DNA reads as TGTGCCATCAGCCCGGGACAGGGGGCTGGCTCCTACGAGCAGTACTTC.

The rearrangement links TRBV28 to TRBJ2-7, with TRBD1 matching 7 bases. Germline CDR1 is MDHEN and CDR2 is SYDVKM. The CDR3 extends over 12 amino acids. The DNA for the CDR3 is TGTGGCGCAAGGGACAGCTCCTACGAGCAGTACTTC. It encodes CGARDSSYEQYF.

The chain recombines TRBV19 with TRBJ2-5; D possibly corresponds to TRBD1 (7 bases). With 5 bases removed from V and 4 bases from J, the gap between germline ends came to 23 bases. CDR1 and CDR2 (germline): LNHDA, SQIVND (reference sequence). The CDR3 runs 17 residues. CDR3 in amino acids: CASSPTGAGGLTETQYF. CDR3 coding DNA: TGTGCCAGTAGTCCTACGGGGGCAGGGGGGTTAACAGAGACCCAGTACTTC.

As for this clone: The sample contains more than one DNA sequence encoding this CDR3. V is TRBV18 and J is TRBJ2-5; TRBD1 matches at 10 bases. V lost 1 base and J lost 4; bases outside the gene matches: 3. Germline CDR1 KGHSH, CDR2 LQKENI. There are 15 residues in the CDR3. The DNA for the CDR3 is TGTGCCAGCTCACCACGACAGGGGGCAGGAGAGACCCAGTACTTC. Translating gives CASSPRQGAGETQYF.

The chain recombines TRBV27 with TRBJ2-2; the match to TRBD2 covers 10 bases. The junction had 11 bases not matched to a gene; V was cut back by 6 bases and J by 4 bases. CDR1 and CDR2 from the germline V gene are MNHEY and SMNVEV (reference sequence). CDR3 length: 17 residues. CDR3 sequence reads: CASRLLAGRPTTGELFF. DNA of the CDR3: TGTGCCAGCAGACTACTAGCGGGACGGCCGACCACCGGGGAGCTGTTTTTT.

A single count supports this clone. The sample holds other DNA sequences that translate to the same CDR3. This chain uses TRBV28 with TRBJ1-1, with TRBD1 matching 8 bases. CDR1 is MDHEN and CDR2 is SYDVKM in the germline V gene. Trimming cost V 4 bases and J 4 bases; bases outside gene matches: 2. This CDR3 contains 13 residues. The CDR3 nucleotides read TGTGCCAGCAGTTCCGGACAGGGCACTGAAGCTTTCTTT. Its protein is CASSSGQGTEAFF.

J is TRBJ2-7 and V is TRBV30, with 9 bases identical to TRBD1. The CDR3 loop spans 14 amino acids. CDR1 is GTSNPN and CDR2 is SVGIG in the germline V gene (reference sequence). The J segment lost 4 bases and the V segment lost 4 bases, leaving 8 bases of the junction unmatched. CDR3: CAWTVGQGQYEQYF. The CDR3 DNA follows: TGTGCCTGGACCGTGGGACAGGGTCAGTACGAGCAGTACTTC.

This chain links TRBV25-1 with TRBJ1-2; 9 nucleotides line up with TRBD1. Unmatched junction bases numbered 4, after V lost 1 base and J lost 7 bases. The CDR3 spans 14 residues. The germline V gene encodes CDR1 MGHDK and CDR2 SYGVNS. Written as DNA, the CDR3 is TGTGCCAGCAGTGAATCCGGGACAGGGTTTGGCTACACCTTC. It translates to CASSESGTGFGYTF.

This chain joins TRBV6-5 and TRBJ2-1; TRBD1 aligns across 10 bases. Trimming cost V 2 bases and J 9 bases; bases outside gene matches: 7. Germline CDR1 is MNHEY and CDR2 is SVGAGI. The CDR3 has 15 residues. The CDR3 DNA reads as TGTGCCAGCAGTTACACGACAGGGGGCGCGCGTGAGCAGTTCTTC. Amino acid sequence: CASSYTTGGAREQFF.

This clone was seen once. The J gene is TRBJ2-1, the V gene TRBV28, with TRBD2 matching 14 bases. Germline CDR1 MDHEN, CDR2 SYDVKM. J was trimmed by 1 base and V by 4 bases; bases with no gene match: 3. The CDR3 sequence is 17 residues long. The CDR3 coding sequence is TGTGCCAGCAGTTCCGGGACTAGCGGGGGTTCCTACAATGAGCAGTTCTTC. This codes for CASSSGTSGGSYNEQFF.

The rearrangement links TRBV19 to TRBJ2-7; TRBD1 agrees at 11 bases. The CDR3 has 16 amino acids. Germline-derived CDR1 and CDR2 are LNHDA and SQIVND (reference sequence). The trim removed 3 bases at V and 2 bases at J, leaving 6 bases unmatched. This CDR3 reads CASSIGWDRGTYEQYF. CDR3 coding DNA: TGTGCCAGTAGTATTGGGTGGGACAGGGGGACCTACGAGCAGTACTTC. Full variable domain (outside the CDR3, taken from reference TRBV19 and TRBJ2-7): DGGITQSPKYLFRKEGQNVTLSCEQNLNHDAMYWYRQDPGQGLRLIYYSQIVNDFQKGDIAEGYSVSREKKESFPLTVTSAQKNPTAFYLCASSIGWDRGTYEQYFGPGTRLTVT.

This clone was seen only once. In DNA form, the CDR3 reads TGCGCCAGCAGCTCTACCGCGAACACCGGGGAGCTGTTTTTT. Protein sequence: CASSSTANTGELFF. The chain carries TRBV10-1 and TRBJ2-2; the D is unclear. The length of the CDR3 is 14 residues. V gave up 6 bases and J gave up 0 bases, with 8 bases separating them. The germline V gene encodes CDR1 WNHNN and CDR2 SYGVQD (reference sequence).

The CDR3 loop is CAINRDRGWETQYF. The CDR3 DNA sequence: TGTGCCATCAATAGGGACAGGGGTTGGGAGACCCAGTACTTC. The rearrangement links TRBV10-3 to TRBJ2-5, with TRBD1 identical over 10 bases. CDR1 is ENHRY and CDR2 is SYGVKD in the germline V gene. Trimming removed 7 bases from V and 5 bases from J; junction bases left unmatched: 7. The length of the CDR3 is 14 residues.

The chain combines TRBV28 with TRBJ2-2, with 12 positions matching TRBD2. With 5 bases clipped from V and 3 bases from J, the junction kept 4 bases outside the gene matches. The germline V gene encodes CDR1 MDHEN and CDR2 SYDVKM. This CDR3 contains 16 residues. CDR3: CASSLTSGGYTGELFF. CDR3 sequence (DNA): TGTGCCAGCAGTCTGACTAGCGGGGGATACACCGGGGAGCTGTTTTTT.

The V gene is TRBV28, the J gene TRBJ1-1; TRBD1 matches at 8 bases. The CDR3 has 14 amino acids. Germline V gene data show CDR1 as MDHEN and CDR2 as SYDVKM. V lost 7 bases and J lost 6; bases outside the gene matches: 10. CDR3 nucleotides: TGTGCCAGCACCTCAGGGCAGGGGGCGGCTGAAGCTTTCTTT. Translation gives CASTSGQGAAEAFF.

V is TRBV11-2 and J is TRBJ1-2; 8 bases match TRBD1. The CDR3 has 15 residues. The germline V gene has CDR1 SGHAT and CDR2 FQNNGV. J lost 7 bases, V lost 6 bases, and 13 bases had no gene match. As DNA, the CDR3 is TGTGCCAGCAGTCACAGGACAGGGTGGATCAGTGGCTACACCTTC. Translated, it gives CASSHRTGWISGYTF.

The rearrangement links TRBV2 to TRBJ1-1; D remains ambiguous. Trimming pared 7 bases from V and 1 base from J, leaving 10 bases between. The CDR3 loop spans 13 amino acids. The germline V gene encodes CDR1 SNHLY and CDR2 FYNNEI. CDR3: CASISLENTEAFF. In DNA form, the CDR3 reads TGTGCCAGCATCAGTCTAGAGAACACTGAAGCTTTCTTT.

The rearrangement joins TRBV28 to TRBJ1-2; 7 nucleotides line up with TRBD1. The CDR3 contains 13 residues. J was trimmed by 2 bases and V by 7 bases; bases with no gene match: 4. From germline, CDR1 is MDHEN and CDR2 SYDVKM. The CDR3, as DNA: TGTGCCAGCAACTCGGGACAGAACTATGGCTACACCTTC. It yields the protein CASNSGQNYGYTF.

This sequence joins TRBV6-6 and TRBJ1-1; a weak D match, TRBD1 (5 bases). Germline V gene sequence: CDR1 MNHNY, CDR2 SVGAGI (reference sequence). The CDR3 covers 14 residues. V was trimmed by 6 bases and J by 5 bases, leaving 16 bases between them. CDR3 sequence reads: CASREGRKDTEAFF. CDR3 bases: TGTGCCAGCAGGGAGGGGCGGAAGGATACTGAAGCTTTCTTT.

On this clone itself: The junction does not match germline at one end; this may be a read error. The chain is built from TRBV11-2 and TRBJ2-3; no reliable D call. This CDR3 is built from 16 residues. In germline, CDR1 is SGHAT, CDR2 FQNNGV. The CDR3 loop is CASSLDLGLPSDMQYF. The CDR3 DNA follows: TGTGCCAGCAGCTTAGATCTAGGTCTTCCCTCAGATATGCAGTATTTT. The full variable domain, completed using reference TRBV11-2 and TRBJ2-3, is EAGVAQSPRYKIIEKRQSVAFWCNPISGHATLYWYQQILGQGPKLLIQFQNNGVVDDSQLPKDRFSAERLKGVDSTLKIQPAKLEDSAVYLCASSLDLGLPSDMQYFGPGTRLTVL.

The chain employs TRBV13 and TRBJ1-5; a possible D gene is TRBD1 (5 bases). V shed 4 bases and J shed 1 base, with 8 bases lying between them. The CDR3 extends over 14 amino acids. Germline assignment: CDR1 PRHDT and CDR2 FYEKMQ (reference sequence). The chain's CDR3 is CASSWRGSNQPQHF. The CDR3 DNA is TGTGCCAGCAGCTGGAGGGGCAGCAATCAGCCCCAGCATTTT.

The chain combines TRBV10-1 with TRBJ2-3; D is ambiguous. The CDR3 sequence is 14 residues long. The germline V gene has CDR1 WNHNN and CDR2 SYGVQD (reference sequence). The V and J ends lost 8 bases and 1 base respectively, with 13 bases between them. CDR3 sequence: CASGGELGTDTQYF. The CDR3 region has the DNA TGCGCCAGCGGCGGAGAACTGGGCACAGATACGCAGTATTTT.

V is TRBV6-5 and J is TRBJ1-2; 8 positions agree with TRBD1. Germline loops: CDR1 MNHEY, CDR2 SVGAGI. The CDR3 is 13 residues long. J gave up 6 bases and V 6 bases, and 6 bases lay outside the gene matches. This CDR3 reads CASSQGTGHGYTF. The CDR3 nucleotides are TGTGCCAGCAGCCAAGGGACAGGCCATGGCTACACCTTC.